This is a list of T cell receptor beta chains from one sample in a study of blood T cell repertoires in COVID-19. Assay used: immunoSEQ multiplex PCR; TCRdb lists only in-frame clones, some missing. The table has over 120,000 clones, 85% seen once; the top ten hold more than 2%. The sample comprised peripheral blood. The receptors stem from a human donor with acute or convalescent COVID-19. The donor label of this sample is uncertain. Both conserved end residues are part of each CDR3. D genes are given only for firm matches. Clone size, where shown, is once, few, many, or a class for clones that have expanded.

TRBJ2-4,TRBV6-6,TRBD1,NA,TGTGCCAGCGCCTTAGGGACAGTAGCCAAAAACATTCAGTACTTC,CASALGTVAKNIQYF
TRBJ2-7,TRBV6-5,TRBD1,NA,TGTGCCAGCGGGGGACAGACCTACGAGCAGTACTTC,CASGGQTYEQYF
TRBJ2-3,TRBV29-1,NA,NA,TGCAGCGTTAGAGAAAACACAGATACGCAGTATTTT,CSVRENTDTQYF
TRBJ2-7,TRBV4-2,NA,NA,TGTGCCAGCAGCCAAGGACAGACCTACGAGCAGTACTTC,CASSQGQTYEQYF
TRBJ1-6,TRBV11-2,TRBD1,few,TGTGCCAGCAGCCCAACCCACAGGGGACAGGCTAATTCACCCCTCCACTTT,CASSPTHRGQANSPLHF
TRBJ1-2,TRBV19,TRBD1,NA,TGTGCCAGGGGGACAGGGGGTTGTAACTATGGCTACACCTTC,CARGTGGCNYGYTF
TRBJ2-7,TRBV4-1,NA,NA,TGCGCCAGCAGCCAAGCAGGGGCCCCCGAGCAGTACTTC,CASSQAGAPEQYF
TRBJ2-1,TRBV5-1,TRBD2,NA,TGCGCCAGCAGCTGGGGACTAGCGGGAGTCGATGAGCAGTTCTTC,CASSWGLAGVDEQFF
TRBJ2-3,TRBV7-2,TRBD2,NA,TGTGCCAGCAGCTGGACGTCTGCGGGAGGGACAGATACGCAGTATTTT,CASSWTSAGGTDTQYF
TRBJ2-7,TRBV13,TRBD1,NA,TGTGCCAGCAGCTTAGGCCCCGGGACAGGGGACTACGAGCAGTACTTC,CASSLGPGTGDYEQYF
TRBJ2-3,TRBV5-1,TRBD2,NA,TGCGCCAGCAGAAGACTAGCGGGAGAGGGCACAGATACGCAGTATTTT,CASRRLAGEGTDTQYF
TRBJ1-4,TRBV18,NA,NA,TGTGCCAGCTCCCTAGGGACTAAGGAAAAACTGTTTTTT,CASSLGTKEKLFF
TRBJ2-5,TRBV6-5,TRBD1,NA,TGTGCCAGCAGAAACGGACAGGGAGACGGAGAGACCCAGTACTTC,CASRNGQGDGETQYF
TRBJ1-2,TRBV19,TRBD1,few,TGTGCCAGTAGTCCACAGGGGGCGCCCCGTGGCTACACCTTC,CASSPQGAPRGYTF
TRBJ1-1,TRBV4-2,NA,NA,TGTGCCAGCAGCCAAGGAGTGGGGACACCAAACACTGAAGCTTTCTTT,CASSQGVGTPNTEAFF
TRBJ1-2,TRBV5-8,TRBD1,NA,TGTGCCAGCAGCTTGGACAGGCAGGGGGGTGGCTACACCTTC,CASSLDRQGGGYTF
TRBJ2-3,TRBV24-1,NA,NA,TGTGCCACCAGTGCCCTGGATACGCAGTATTTT,CATSALDTQYF